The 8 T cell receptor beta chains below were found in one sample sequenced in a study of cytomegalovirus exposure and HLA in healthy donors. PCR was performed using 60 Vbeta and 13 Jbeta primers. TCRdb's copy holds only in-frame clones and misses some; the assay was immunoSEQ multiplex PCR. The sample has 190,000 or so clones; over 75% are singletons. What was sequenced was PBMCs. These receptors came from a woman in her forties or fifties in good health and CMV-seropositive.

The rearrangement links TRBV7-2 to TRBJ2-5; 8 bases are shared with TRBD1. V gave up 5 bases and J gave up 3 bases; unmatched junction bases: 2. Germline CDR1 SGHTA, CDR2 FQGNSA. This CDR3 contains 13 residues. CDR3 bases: TGTGCCAGCAGCCAGACAGGGGAAGAGACCCAGTACTTC. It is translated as CASSQTGEETQYF.

The CDR3 is CASSLQQGPGANVLTF. The CDR3 region has the DNA TGTGCCAGCAGCTTACAACAGGGTCCTGGGGCCAACGTCCTGACTTTC. The rearrangement links TRBV7-2 to TRBJ2-6; a possible D gene is TRBD1 (6 bases). The CDR3 contains 16 residues. Germline-derived CDR1 and CDR2 are SGHTA and FQGNSA. Trimming left V 2 bases short and J 2 bases short, with 10 bases between.

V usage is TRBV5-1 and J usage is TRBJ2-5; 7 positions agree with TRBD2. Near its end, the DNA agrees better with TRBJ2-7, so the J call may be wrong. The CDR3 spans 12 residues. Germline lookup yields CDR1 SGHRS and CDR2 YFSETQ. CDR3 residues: CASSWEGSEQYF. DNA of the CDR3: TGCGCCAGCAGCTGGGAGGGTTCCGAGCAGTACTTC.

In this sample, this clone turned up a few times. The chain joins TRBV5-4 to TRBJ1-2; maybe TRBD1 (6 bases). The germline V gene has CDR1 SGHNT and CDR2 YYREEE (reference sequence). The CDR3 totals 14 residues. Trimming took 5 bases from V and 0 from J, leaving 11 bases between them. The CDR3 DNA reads TGTGCCAGCAGATTACAGGGTCCTAACTATGGCTACACCTTC. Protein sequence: CASRLQGPNYGYTF.

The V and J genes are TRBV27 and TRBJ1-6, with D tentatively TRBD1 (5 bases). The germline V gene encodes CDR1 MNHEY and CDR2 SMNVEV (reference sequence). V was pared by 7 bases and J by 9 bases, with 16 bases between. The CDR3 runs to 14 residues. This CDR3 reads CASMEGRYRSPLHF. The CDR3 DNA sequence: TGTGCCAGCATGGAGGGGCGCTATCGTTCACCCCTCCACTTT.

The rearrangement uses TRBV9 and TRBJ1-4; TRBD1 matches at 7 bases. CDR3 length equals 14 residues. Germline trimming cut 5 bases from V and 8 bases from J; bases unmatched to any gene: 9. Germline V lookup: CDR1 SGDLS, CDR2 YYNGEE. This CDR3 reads CASRQDLDREKLFF. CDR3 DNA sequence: TGTGCCAGCAGACAAGATCTGGACAGGGAAAAACTGTTTTTT. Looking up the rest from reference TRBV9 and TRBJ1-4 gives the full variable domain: DSGVTQTPKHLITATGQRVTLRCSPRSGDLSVYWYQQSLDQGLQFLIQYYNGEERAKGNILERFSAQQFPDLHSELNLSSLELGDSALYFCASRQDLDREKLFFGSGTQLSVL.

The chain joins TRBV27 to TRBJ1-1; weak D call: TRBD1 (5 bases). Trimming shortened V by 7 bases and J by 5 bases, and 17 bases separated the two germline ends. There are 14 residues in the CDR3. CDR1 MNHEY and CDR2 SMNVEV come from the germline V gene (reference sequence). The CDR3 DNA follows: TGTGCCAGCACCCAGACCATGGGGGGTACTGAAGCTTTCTTT. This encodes CASTQTMGGTEAFF.

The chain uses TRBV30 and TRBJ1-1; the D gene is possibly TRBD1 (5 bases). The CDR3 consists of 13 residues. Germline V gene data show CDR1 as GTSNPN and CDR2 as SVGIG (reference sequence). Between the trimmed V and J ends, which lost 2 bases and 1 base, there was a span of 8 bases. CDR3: CAWSWGRNTEAFF. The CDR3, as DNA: TGTGCCTGGAGTTGGGGCCGGAACACTGAAGCTTTCTTT.